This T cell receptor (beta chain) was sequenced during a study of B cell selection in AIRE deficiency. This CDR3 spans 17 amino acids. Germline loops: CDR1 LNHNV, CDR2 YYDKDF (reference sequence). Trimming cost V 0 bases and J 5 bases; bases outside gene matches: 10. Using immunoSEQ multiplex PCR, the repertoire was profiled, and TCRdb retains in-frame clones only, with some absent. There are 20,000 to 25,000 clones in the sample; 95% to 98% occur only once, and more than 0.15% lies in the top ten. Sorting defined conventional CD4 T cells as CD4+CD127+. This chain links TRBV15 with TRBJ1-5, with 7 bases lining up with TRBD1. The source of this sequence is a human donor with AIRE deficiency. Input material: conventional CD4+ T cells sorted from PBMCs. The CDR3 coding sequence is TGTGCCACCAGCAGAGATTCACACAGGGGTCGCGATCAGCCCCAGCATTTT. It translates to CATSRDSHRGRDQPQHF.